A single sample gave rise to the 25 T cell receptor beta chains below, sequenced in a study of T cell responses to AZD1222 COVID-19 vaccine. Profiled with immunoSEQ multiplex PCR; TCRdb holds only in-frame clones, not every one. This sample has about 150,000 clones, with about 93% found just once. Source: peripheral blood, taken on day 0 of AZD1222 vaccination. Receptors originate from an adult in good health.

The gene calls are TRBV6-4 and TRBJ1-1; D is unresolved. CDR3 length equals 11 residues. The V and J ends lost 6 bases and 6 bases respectively, with 8 bases between them. Germline loops: CDR1 MRHNA, CDR2 SNTAGT. CDR3 DNA: TGTGCCAGCAGACCCCAATCTGAAGCTTTCTTT. It translates to CASRPQSEAFF.

The chain couples TRBV5-1 to TRBJ2-3, with D unresolved. Trimming took off 0 bases at V and 2 bases at J, with 10 bases between the two ends. The germline gives CDR1 SGHRS, CDR2 YFSETQ. This CDR3 is built from 15 residues. In DNA form, the CDR3 reads TGCGCCAGCAGCTTGGTTCACACCCTCACAGATACGCAGTATTTT. Amino acids: CASSLVHTLTDTQYF.

The V and J genes are TRBV28 and TRBJ1-2, with D unresolved. This CDR3 region has 14 residues. Germline V CDR1 and CDR2: MDHEN, SYDVKM. Deletions cut 4 bases from V and 0 bases from J, with 9 bases between. The CDR3 loop is CASSWSSSNYGYTF. The CDR3 nucleotides read TGTGCCAGCAGTTGGTCCAGTTCTAACTATGGCTACACCTTC.

This rearrangement joins TRBV5-1 to TRBJ2-3; TRBD1 might be the D (8 bases). CDR1 is SGHRS, CDR2 YFSETQ, per germline. This CDR3 comprises 16 residues. V was clipped by 0 bases and J by 3 bases, with 14 bases between them. The CDR3 spells CASSLAGQGGTDTQYF. CDR3 in DNA: TGCGCCAGCAGCTTGGCAGGACAGGGAGGGACAGATACGCAGTATTTT.

This clone was seen only a few times. The genes are TRBV19 and TRBJ1-1, with D possibly matching TRBD1 (5 bases). The CDR3 covers 15 residues. Germline CDR1 and CDR2: LNHDA and SQIVND (reference sequence). The V end was cut by 3 bases, the J end by 1 base, with 12 bases between. The CDR3 region is CASSISFGGNTEAFF. CDR3 nucleotide sequence: TGTGCCAGTAGTATTTCTTTTGGGGGGAACACTGAAGCTTTCTTT.

The chain uses TRBV28 and TRBJ2-7, with TRBD1 matching over 9 bases. The CDR3 spans 12 residues. J lost 5 bases, V lost 8 bases, and 4 bases had no gene match. Germline V gene lookup returns CDR1 MDHEN and CDR2 SYDVKM. For the CDR3, the DNA is TGTGCCAGCGCCGGGACAGGGAACGAGCAGTACGTC. As protein: CASAGTGNEQYV.

This sequence joins TRBV6-5 and TRBJ1-3; 7 bases are a match to TRBD1. In germline, CDR1 is MNHEY, CDR2 SVGAGI. The CDR3 contains 14 residues. V trimming: 6 bases; J trimming: 0 bases; junction bases outside the gene matches: 2. For the CDR3, the DNA is TGTGCCAGCAGCCGGGACAGCTCTGGAAACACCATATATTTT. As protein: CASSRDSSGNTIYF.

The rearrangement uses TRBV5-8 and TRBJ1-1; 8 bases fit TRBD1. Germline loops: CDR1 SGHTS, CDR2 YDEGEE. V shed 1 base and J 4 bases; nucleotides not matched to a gene: 3. This CDR3 has 14 residues. CDR3 amino acids: CASSLTGGSTEAFF. The DNA for the CDR3 is TGTGCCAGCAGCTTGACAGGGGGAAGCACTGAAGCTTTCTTT. Combining the CDR3 with reference TRBV5-8 and TRBJ1-1 gives the whole variable domain EAGVTQSPTHLIKTRGQQATLRCSPISGHTSVYWYQQALGLGLQFLLWYDEGEERNRGNFPPRFSGRQFPNYSSELNVNALELEDSALYLCASSLTGGSTEAFFGQGTRLTVV.

The chain couples TRBV5-5 to TRBJ2-7, with a possible D match to TRBD1 (6 bases). Germline CDR1 is SGHKS and CDR2 is YYEKEE (reference sequence). Trimming removed 5 bases at V and 3 bases at J, with 18 bases between. CDR3 length equals 15 residues. In DNA form, the CDR3 reads TGTGCCAGCAGGTCCGGGACAACTCCTTACTACGAGCAGTACGTC. It encodes CASRSGTTPYYEQYV.

The chain uses TRBV27 and TRBJ1-2; tentatively, D is TRBD1 (6 bases). The ends were cut back, 3 bases at V and 4 bases at J, with 21 bases in the middle. Germline assignment: CDR1 MNHEY and CDR2 SMNVEV (reference sequence). This CDR3 has 17 amino acids. The CDR3 bases are TGTGCCAGCAGTTTTTCCCTCGCAACAGGGTTCGGCTATGGCTACACCTTC. Amino acids: CASSFSLATGFGYGYTF.

The rearrangement joins TRBV19 to TRBJ2-1; 15 bases map to TRBD2. Germline V lookup: CDR1 LNHDA, CDR2 SQIVND (reference sequence). Unmatched junction bases numbered 4, after V lost 4 bases and J lost 0 bases. The CDR3 runs to 18 residues. DNA for the CDR3: TGTGCCAGTAGTAGGGGACTAGCGGGAGGCTCCTCCTACAATGAGCAGTTCTTC. Translated: CASSRGLAGGSSYNEQFF.

This clone was seen once. Different DNA sequences within this sample yield the same CDR3. V usage is TRBV12-3 or TRBV12-4 and J usage is TRBJ1-2; D remains ambiguous. CDR3 length equals 12 residues. V gave up 3 bases and J gave up 3 bases, with 5 bases separating them. The CDR3 region has the DNA TGTGCCAGCAGTTTCGGTGACTATGGCTACACCTTC. It specifies CASSFGDYGYTF.

This chain links TRBV5-1 with TRBJ1-4; no firm D call. Germline loops: CDR1 SGHRS, CDR2 YFSETQ. V lost 0 bases to trimming and J lost 4 bases, with 13 bases between them. The CDR3 covers 16 residues. CDR3 in amino acids: CASSLAWGRLNEKLFF. In nucleotides, the CDR3 is TGCGCCAGCAGCTTGGCATGGGGAAGACTTAATGAAAAACTGTTTTTT.

This chain joins TRBV5-4 and TRBJ2-3, with a possible D match to TRBD2 (7 bases). From germline, CDR1 is SGHNT and CDR2 YYREEE (reference sequence). Trimming took 4 bases from V and 0 from J, leaving 21 bases between them. The CDR3 has 18 amino acids. The CDR3 loop is CASSPWAGEGGSTDTQYF. As DNA, the CDR3 is TGTGCCAGCAGCCCCTGGGCGGGAGAGGGGGGGAGCACAGATACGCAGTATTTT.

This chain links TRBV30 with TRBJ1-2; the match to TRBD1 covers 9 bases. J was trimmed by 7 bases and V by 5 bases; bases with no gene match: 11. CDR3 length equals 14 residues. Per germline, CDR1 GTSNPN and CDR2 SVGIG (reference sequence). This chain's CDR3 is CAWVLSGTGSGYTF. The CDR3 nucleotides are TGTGCCTGGGTTCTTTCCGGGACAGGGTCTGGCTACACCTTC.

The genes are TRBV19 and TRBJ2-3; 12 positions agree with TRBD2. Germline values: CDR1 LNHDA, CDR2 SQIVND (reference sequence). There are 17 residues in the CDR3. V was clipped by 5 bases and J by 3 bases; unmatched bases: 9. The CDR3 spells CASSSGLAGLATDTQYF. CDR3 bases: TGTGCCAGTAGTTCCGGACTAGCGGGACTCGCAACAGATACGCAGTATTTT.

The chain carries TRBV4-1 and TRBJ2-5, with 7 bases aligning to TRBD2. The length of the CDR3 is 13 residues. Unmatched junction bases numbered 4, after V lost 4 bases and J lost 5 bases. Per the germline V gene, CDR1 is MGHRA and CDR2 is YSYEKL. The CDR3 sequence is CASSRGLRETQYF. The DNA of the CDR3 is TGCGCCAGCAGCCGGGGACTAAGGGAGACCCAGTACTTC.

The J gene is TRBJ1-6, the V gene TRBV14; D uncertain. CDR1 and CDR2 (germline): SGHDN, FVKESK. This CDR3 contains 12 residues. The germline V and J ends were trimmed by 3 bases and 10 bases, with 7 bases remaining between them. The CDR3 nucleotides read TGTGCCAGCAGCCAGCCGCAGTCACCCCTCCACTTT. This translates into CASSQPQSPLHF. Looking up the rest from reference TRBV14 and TRBJ1-6 gives the full variable domain: EAGVTQFPSHSVIEKGQTVTLRCDPISGHDNLYWYRRVMGKEIKFLLHFVKESKQDESGMPNNRFLAERTGGTYSTLKVQPAELEDSGVYFCASSQPQSPLHFGNGTRLTVT.

The chain uses TRBV29-1 and TRBJ2-1, with D hard to call. Trimming stripped 3 bases from V and 5 bases from J, with 2 bases between. This CDR3 is built from 10 residues. Germline V gene data show CDR1 as SQVTM and CDR2 as ANQGSEA. CDR3 coding DNA: TGCAGCGTTGACGACAATGAGCAGTTCTTC. It specifies CSVDDNEQFF.

This clone was picked up one time. This chain joins TRBV6-5 and TRBJ2-1; 9 bases line up with TRBD2. Per germline, CDR1 MNHEY and CDR2 SVGAGI. CDR3 size: 15 residues. The trim removed 7 bases at V and 6 bases at J, leaving 10 bases unmatched. The CDR3 DNA reads as TGTGCCAGCACTTTTATAGCGGGAGCCCGCAATGAGCAGTTCTTC. Translation: CASTFIAGARNEQFF.

This sequence joins TRBV19 and TRBJ2-3; 10 positions agree with TRBD2. From germline, CDR1 is LNHDA and CDR2 SQIVND (reference sequence). The J segment lost 4 bases and the V segment lost 2 bases, leaving 3 bases of the junction unmatched. This CDR3 region has 15 residues. The chain's CDR3 is CASSITGTSADTQYF. Written as DNA, the CDR3 is TGTGCCAGTAGTATAACCGGGACTAGCGCAGATACGCAGTATTTT.

This chain joins TRBV7-7 and TRBJ1-3; no definite D call. Deletions cut 4 bases from V and 1 base from J, with 14 bases between. The germline CDR1 and CDR2 sequences are SSHAT and FNYEAQ (reference sequence). The CDR3 is 16 amino acids. The DNA for the CDR3 is TGTGCCAGCAGCTCCAACCTAATTGGTTCTGGAAACACCATATATTTT. This translates into CASSSNLIGSGNTIYF.

The chain carries TRBV3-1 (or the pseudogene TRBV3-2) and TRBJ2-5, with 11 bases identical to TRBD2. Germline CDR1 and CDR2: LGHDT and YNNKEL (reference sequence). The CDR3 spans 13 residues. V lost 8 bases, J lost 4 bases, and 3 bases stayed unmatched. CDR3 DNA sequence: TGTGCCAGCGGAACTAGCGGGAGAGAGACCCAGTACTTC. Amino acids: CASGTSGRETQYF.

V gene TRBV14 combines with J gene TRBJ1-2, with no clear D. V was shortened by 0 bases and J by 7 bases, with 18 bases between the two germline ends. This CDR3 is built from 16 residues. Germline V lookup: CDR1 SGHDN, CDR2 FVKESK. The CDR3 sequence is CASSQDVAEYSAGYTF. The DNA of the CDR3 is TGTGCCAGCAGCCAAGACGTGGCAGAATATTCGGCTGGCTACACCTTC.

The rearrangement links TRBV15 to TRBJ1-1; no firm D call. Per germline, CDR1 LNHNV and CDR2 YYDKDF (reference sequence). The CDR3 is made up of 14 amino acids. Trimming shortened V by 0 bases and J by 7 bases, and 12 bases separated the two germline ends. The CDR3 loop reads CATSRDREVGEAFF. The CDR3 DNA sequence: TGTGCCACCAGCAGAGATCGCGAAGTCGGTGAAGCTTTCTTT.